These 28 T cell receptor beta chains were sequenced from one sample in a study of blood T cell repertoires in COVID-19. Profiling relied on immunoSEQ multiplex PCR, and the TCRdb table lists in-frame clones only, not all of them. The table includes over 150,000 clones, 84% detected once. The sample taken for sequencing was PBMCs or T cells enriched from blood (not recorded which). The receptors here all came from a man aged 45 to 65 who had recovered from COVID-19.

The chain uses TRBV4-3 and TRBJ2-1; TRBD1 matches 9 bases. There are 15 residues in the CDR3. J gave up 8 bases and V 4 bases, and 9 bases lay outside the gene matches. Germline lookup yields CDR1 LGHNA and CDR2 YSLEER. The CDR3 DNA sequence: TGCGCCAGCAGCCGGGGACAGGGAGTGTTGGATGAGCAGTTCTTC. Residues: CASSRGQGVLDEQFF.

This chain uses TRBV7-9 with TRBJ2-2, with D hard to call. The germline V gene encodes CDR1 SEHNR and CDR2 FQNEAQ (reference sequence). This CDR3 has 16 residues. Trimming shortened V by 1 base and J by 0 bases, and 9 bases separated the two germline ends. The CDR3 spells CASSLEFAANTGELFF. CDR3 nucleotide sequence: TGTGCCAGCAGCTTAGAGTTCGCAGCGAACACCGGGGAGCTGTTTTTT.

This chain joins TRBV11-2 and TRBJ2-7, with a possible D match to TRBD2 (6 bases). Germline V lookup: CDR1 SGHAT, CDR2 FQNNGV. Trimming stripped 1 base from V and 3 bases from J, with 13 bases between. The CDR3 consists of 15 residues. As DNA, the CDR3 is TGTGCCAGCAGCTTAGTTGCGCGGGGTAACTACGAGCAGTACTTC. Amino acids: CASSLVARGNYEQYF.

This sequence joins TRBV27 and TRBJ2-6, with D possibly being TRBD1 (6 bases). Deletions cut 6 bases from V and 2 bases from J, with 14 bases between. The length of the CDR3 is 16 residues. The germline V gene encodes CDR1 MNHEY and CDR2 SMNVEV (reference sequence). CDR3 region: CASRPQGLTGANVLTF. The CDR3, as DNA: TGTGCCAGCAGGCCACAGGGTCTTACTGGGGCCAACGTCCTGACTTTC.

In DNA form, the CDR3 reads TGTGCCAGCAGCCAAGGTAGGGAGAGCACAGATACGCAGTATTTT. This codes for CASSQGRESTDTQYF. The chain joins TRBV4-2 to TRBJ2-3, with a weak D call TRBD2 (5 bases). The CDR3 is 15 amino acids. Germline V gives CDR1 LGHNA, CDR2 YNFKEQ. The V end was cut by 1 base, the J end by 0 bases, with 8 bases between.

The rearrangement links TRBV4-2 to TRBJ1-4; the match to TRBD1 covers 7 bases. Germline assignment: CDR1 LGHNA and CDR2 YNFKEQ. The CDR3 is 18 amino acids. With V trimmed by 0 bases and J by 5 bases, 12 bases remained unmatched. CDR3 residues: CASSQDLMWGQINEKLFF. DNA for the CDR3: TGTGCCAGCAGCCAAGATTTAATGTGGGGACAGATAAATGAAAAACTGTTTTTT.

The chain employs TRBV21-1 and TRBJ1-5; the DNA was not used to check the table's D call, TRBD1. TRBV21-1 is termed a pseudogene. This CDR3 has 15 residues. CDR3 in DNA: TGTGCCAGCAGCGGAGGACAGGCTAGCAATCAGCCCCAGCATTTT. Residues: CASSGGQASNQPQHF.

V is TRBV5-5 and J is TRBJ2-7, with TRBD2 as a possible D gene (6 bases). The CDR3 is 15 residues long. Germline V gene data show CDR1 as SGHKS and CDR2 as YYEKEE (reference sequence). V lost 1 base and J 6 bases, leaving 17 bases between the germline ends. This chain's CDR3 is CASSLRQSEGAEQYF. CDR3 nucleotide sequence: TGTGCCAGCAGCTTGAGACAGTCGGAGGGTGCCGAGCAGTACTTC.

This clone occurred a few times. The chain couples TRBV24-1 to TRBJ2-1, with TRBD2 as a possible D gene (6 bases). Trimming removed 3 bases at V and 9 bases at J, with 17 bases between. The germline CDR1 and CDR2 sequences are KGHDR and SFDVKD. The CDR3 spans 15 residues. The CDR3 bases are TGTGCCACCAGTGATCCCCGGACTACCAGTGGTGAGCAGTTCTTC. Amino acids: CATSDPRTTSGEQFF.

The chain links TRBV4-2 to TRBJ2-5; a possible D gene is TRBD1 (6 bases). The germline V and J ends were trimmed by 4 bases and 9 bases, with 21 bases remaining between them. The CDR3 contains 15 residues. The germline gives CDR1 LGHNA, CDR2 YNFKEQ. CDR3: CASSPTSGPDSAQYF. The CDR3 bases are TGTGCCAGCAGCCCCACCTCAGGGCCGGACAGTGCCCAGTACTTC.

The table lists this clone with a count of one. The chain employs TRBV9 and TRBJ1-1, with D unresolved. The V gene's germline CDR1 is SGDLS and CDR2 YYNGEE. The V end was cut by 0 bases, the J end by 7 bases, with 13 bases between. This CDR3 spans 14 amino acids. The CDR3: CASSVDTLAGEAFF. DNA for the CDR3: TGTGCCAGCAGCGTAGACACTCTGGCGGGTGAAGCTTTCTTT.

The chain joins TRBV7-6 to TRBJ1-3; 7 bases match TRBD1. CDR3 size: 13 residues. Germline CDR1 and CDR2: SGHVS and FNYEAQ. The junction had 2 bases not matched to a gene; V was cut back by 5 bases and J by 4 bases. The CDR3 here is CASSRTGGNTIYF. CDR3 nucleotides: TGTGCCAGCAGCCGGACAGGAGGAAACACCATATATTTT.

This chain links TRBV3-1 (or the pseudogene TRBV3-2) with TRBJ1-5; D is possibly TRBD1 (6 bases). Per the germline V gene, CDR1 is LGHDT and CDR2 is YNNKEL (reference sequence). V lost 8 bases, J lost 6 bases, and 14 bases lay in between. The length of the CDR3 is 13 residues. The CDR3: CASAPGGSQPQHF. CDR3 nucleotides: TGTGCCAGCGCCCCGGGGGGCTCTCAGCCCCAGCATTTT.

The chain carries TRBV25-1 and TRBJ2-1; 13 bases are shared with TRBD2. Trimming took 4 bases from V and 4 from J; bases not matched to a gene: 4. This CDR3 has 16 amino acids. Germline values: CDR1 MGHDK, CDR2 SYGVNS. CDR3 nucleotide sequence: TGTGCCAGCAGTGGACTAGCGGGGGGCCTATACAATGAGCAGTTCTTC. It specifies CASSGLAGGLYNEQFF.

J is TRBJ2-5 and V is TRBV5-1, with a weak D call TRBD1 (5 bases). Germline V gene data show CDR1 as SGHRS and CDR2 as YFSETQ. The V gene lost 1 base and the J gene lost 2 bases, with 12 bases spanning the gap. CDR3 length: 15 amino acids. The CDR3 here is CASSLQGLGQETQYF. The DNA of the CDR3 is TGCGCCAGCAGCTTGCAGGGTTTGGGACAAGAGACCCAGTACTTC.

The rearrangement joins TRBV6-5 to TRBJ2-1; tentatively, D is TRBD2 (5 bases). The CDR3 is 14 residues long. Germline V lookup: CDR1 MNHEY, CDR2 SVGAGI. V dropped 5 bases and J dropped 5 bases, with 13 bases sitting between them. CDR3 amino acids: CASSIPGTNNEQFF. CDR3 sequence (DNA): TGTGCCAGCAGTATCCCGGGAACAAACAATGAGCAGTTCTTC.

This clone has only a few counts. The chain carries TRBV3-1 (or the pseudogene TRBV3-2) and TRBJ2-1; maybe TRBD2 (6 bases). The length of the CDR3 is 14 residues. Germline V lookup: CDR1 LGHDT, CDR2 YNNKEL (reference sequence). V was clipped by 7 bases and J by 4 bases, with 14 bases between them. The DNA of the CDR3 is TGTGCCAGCAAGCCGGGACTGATATACAATGAGCAGTTCTTC. Translated: CASKPGLIYNEQFF.

The rearrangement uses TRBV27 and TRBJ1-4; tentative D call: TRBD1 (5 bases). V gave up 5 bases and J gave up 2 bases, with 12 bases separating them. The CDR3 sequence is 15 residues long. CDR1 and CDR2 from the germline V gene are MNHEY and SMNVEV (reference sequence). For the CDR3, the DNA is TGTGCCAGCAGTGTCGTCAGGGATACTAATGAAAAACTGTTTTTT. Protein product: CASSVVRDTNEKLFF.

This chain links TRBV18 with TRBJ1-2; D unclear. From germline, CDR1 is KGHSH and CDR2 LQKENI. The V and J ends lost 6 bases and 8 bases respectively, with 22 bases between them. The CDR3 is made up of 15 amino acids. CDR3 loop: CASSPKRNSGRGYTF. DNA of the CDR3: TGTGCCAGCTCCCCCAAGCGAAACTCCGGGAGGGGCTACACCTTC. Based on the CDR3 plus reference TRBV18 and TRBJ1-2, the full variable domain is NAGVMQNPRHLVRRRGQEARLRCSPMKGHSHVYWYRQLPEEGLKFMVYLQKENIIDESGMPKERFSAEFPKEGPSILRIQQVVRGDSAAYFCASSPKRNSGRGYTFGSGTRLTVV.

The V and J genes are TRBV7-2 and TRBJ2-3; TRBD2 agrees at 11 bases. Germline values: CDR1 SGHTA, CDR2 FQGNSA. The length of the CDR3 is 19 residues. The ends lost 1 base at V and 3 bases at J; junction bases unmatched: 12. The CDR3 bases are TGTGCCAGCAGCTTAGTCGGTCTTACGCTAGCGGGGGGAACAGATACGCAGTATTTT. Its translation: CASSLVGLTLAGGTDTQYF.

The genes are TRBV11-3 and TRBJ1-1; no clear D gene. V shed 4 bases and J shed 6 bases, with 9 bases lying between them. CDR1 and CDR2 from the germline V gene are SGHNT and YENEEA. This CDR3 contains 12 residues. The CDR3 nucleotides are TGTGCCAGCAGCTCAAGCAGGCCTGAAGCTTTCTTT. Its protein is CASSSSRPEAFF.

This clone has more than one count but fewer than ten. The chain couples TRBV7-9 to TRBJ1-2; TRBD1 might be the D (5 bases). The CDR3 spans 14 residues. With 1 base removed from V and 7 bases from J, the gap between germline ends came to 13 bases. Germline values: CDR1 SEHNR, CDR2 FQNEAQ (reference sequence). The CDR3 loop is CASSLDMGPGGYTF. The CDR3 region has the DNA TGTGCCAGCAGCTTAGATATGGGGCCTGGTGGCTACACCTTC.

The rearrangement joins TRBV7-9 to TRBJ1-1, with D possibly being TRBD1 (5 bases). The CDR3 covers 14 residues. V lost 4 bases to trimming and J lost 4 bases, with 13 bases between them. Germline CDR1 is SEHNR and CDR2 is FQNEAQ (reference sequence). The CDR3 bases are TGTGCCAGCAGCTATCAGGGAGGGTCCACTGAAGCTTTCTTT. Protein product: CASSYQGGSTEAFF.

The gene calls are TRBV19 and TRBJ2-5, with TRBD2 as a possible D gene (6 bases). Germline values: CDR1 LNHDA, CDR2 SQIVND (reference sequence). The V end was cut by 4 bases, the J end by 6 bases, with 21 bases between. This CDR3 is 16 amino acids long. The CDR3 DNA sequence: TGTGCCAGTAGTAGGGCCCGAGGTCGGGACTCTCAGACCCAGTACTTC. Protein sequence: CASSRARGRDSQTQYF.

This clone was detected once. The chain couples TRBV21-1 to TRBJ1-1; TRBD1 is the table's D call, not checked against the DNA. TRBV21-1 counts as a pseudogene. The CDR3 runs to 17 residues. The CDR3, as DNA: TGTGCCAGCAGCAAAAGGGGACAGGGAGACGGTGACACTGAAGCTTTCTTT. This sequence encodes CASSKRGQGDGDTEAFF.

The V call is TRBV7-3, the J call TRBJ2-3; 12 nucleotides match TRBD2. The CDR3 totals 14 residues. The ends lost 8 bases at V and 6 bases at J; junction bases unmatched: 6. Per germline, CDR1 SGHTA and CDR2 FQGTGA. In DNA form, the CDR3 reads TGTGCCAGCTCTCAAGGACTAGCGGGGGATACGCAGTATTTT. This sequence encodes CASSQGLAGDTQYF.

The CDR3 loop reads CASSEYRDTEAFF. The CDR3 nucleotides read TGCGCCAGCAGTGAGTACAGGGACACTGAAGCTTTCTTT. The chain uses TRBV10-1 and TRBJ1-1, with a weak D call TRBD1 (6 bases). CDR3 length: 13 residues. The ends were cut back, 1 base at V and 3 bases at J, with 6 bases in the middle. The germline gives CDR1 WNHNN, CDR2 SYGVQD (reference sequence).

The rearrangement uses TRBV3-1 (or the pseudogene TRBV3-2) and TRBJ1-1; TRBD1 matches 9 bases. CDR3 length: 15 residues. J gave up 4 bases and V 4 bases, and 7 bases lay outside the gene matches. Per the germline V gene, CDR1 is LGHDT and CDR2 is YNNKEL (reference sequence). Here the CDR3 DNA reads TGTGCCAGCAGCCTCTTACAGGGGGCTGGCACTGAAGCTTTCTTT. It translates to CASSLLQGAGTEAFF.